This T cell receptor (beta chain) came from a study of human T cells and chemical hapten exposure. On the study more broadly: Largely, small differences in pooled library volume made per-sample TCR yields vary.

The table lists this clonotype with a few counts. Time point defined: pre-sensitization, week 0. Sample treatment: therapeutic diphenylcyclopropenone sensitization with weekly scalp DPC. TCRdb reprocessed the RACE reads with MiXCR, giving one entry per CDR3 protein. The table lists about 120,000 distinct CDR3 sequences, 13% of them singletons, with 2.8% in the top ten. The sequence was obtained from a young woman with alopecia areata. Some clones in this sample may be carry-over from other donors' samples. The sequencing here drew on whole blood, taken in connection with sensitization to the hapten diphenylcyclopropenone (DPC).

This chain's CDR3 is CASSQSTSPGELFF. CDR3 sequence (DNA): TGCGCCAGCAGCCAATCTACTAGCCCCGGGGAGCTGTTTTTT. V and J are TRBV4-3 and TRBJ2-2, with D possibly matching TRBD2 (6 bases). Between the trimmed V and J ends, which lost 2 bases and 6 bases, there was a span of 10 bases. In germline, CDR1 is LGHNA, CDR2 YSLEER. The CDR3 is made up of 14 amino acids.